This paragraph covers one T cell receptor (beta chain) sequence. PCR was performed a second time for roughly 7 to 12 cycles using a sample-barcoded 5' primer and a J-beta primer mix. Each of the cDNA molecules was tagged by a template-switch adaptor with 12 random nucleotides. From the 5' RACE reads, TCRdb called clonotypes with MiXCR, one entry per CDR3 protein. The profile shows some 860,000 distinct CDR3 sequences, more than 55% of them singletons. V lost 4 bases to trimming and J lost 0 bases; unmatched junction nucleotides: 11. This CDR3 has 19 residues. The germline V gene encodes CDR1 MDHEN and CDR2 SYDVKM. The data belong to a study of blood T cells in healthy people across ages.

The sequence came from a middle-aged man in good health. The sample consisted of blood. The chain recombines TRBV28 with TRBJ2-3, with TRBD1 matching over 12 bases. CDR3 DNA: TGTGCCAGCAGTTACCCAGGGACAGGGGGCTATTCGAGCACAGATACGCAGTATTTT. Translating gives CASSYPGTGGYSSTDTQYF.